This T cell receptor (beta chain) was identified in a study of blood T cells in healthy people across ages. Remarks on this clonotype: Germline is not matched at one junction end, which may reflect a read error.

Then a second PCR, running roughly 7 to 11 cycles, was carried out with a sample-barcoded 5' primer and a J-beta primer mix. Paired-end reads containing CDR3 totaled no fewer than 3 million for each sample. Each CDR3 protein gets one entry after TCRdb re-called the 5' RACE reads with MiXCR. The sample lists around 690,000 distinct CDR3 sequences, around three fifths occurring once. The length of the CDR3 is 13 residues. CDR1 and CDR2 (germline): MNHEY, SVGEGT. Russia was home to the donors, healthy Caucasian individuals aged roughly 6 to 90. Peripheral blood, roughly 9.3 milliliters per donor, was collected.

The rearrangement uses TRBV6-2 or TRBV6-3 and TRBJ2-3; D may be TRBD1 (6 bases). Sequences were obtained from blood. The sequence came from a man aged 55 to 69 in good health. CDR3 coding DNA: TGTGCCGGCAGTTACCCAGGGGCAGATACGCAGTATTTT. This gives the protein CAGSYPGADTQYF.